The present T cell receptor (beta chain) was sequenced within a study of T cell clonality in common variable immunodeficiency. General study points: The cause of increased CVID clonality remains unclear without subpopulation sequencing.

Using immunoSEQ multiplex PCR, the repertoire was profiled, and TCRdb retains in-frame clones only, with some absent. This record lists about 39,000 clones, none seen once only, and the top ten clones contain more than 2.5%. Most patients and controls had Caucasian heritage. Ten or more counts support this clone. What it binds is not known. The CDR3 extends 3 residues past the end of the read, so its final part is completed from the germline J gene. Unmatched junction bases numbered 13, after V lost 6 bases and J lost 6 bases. The CDR3 is made up of 15 amino acids. CDR1 is LNHDA, CDR2 SQIVND, per germline (reference sequence).

The sequence derives from a person aged 18 to 75 in good health. The J gene is TRBJ1-1, the V gene TRBV19; 7 positions agree with TRBD1. The source material was peripheral blood mononuclear cells. The CDR3: CASSDPTGARPEAFF. The part of the CDR3 DNA that was read is TGTGCCAGTAGCGACCCTACAGGGGCTCGTCCTGAA.